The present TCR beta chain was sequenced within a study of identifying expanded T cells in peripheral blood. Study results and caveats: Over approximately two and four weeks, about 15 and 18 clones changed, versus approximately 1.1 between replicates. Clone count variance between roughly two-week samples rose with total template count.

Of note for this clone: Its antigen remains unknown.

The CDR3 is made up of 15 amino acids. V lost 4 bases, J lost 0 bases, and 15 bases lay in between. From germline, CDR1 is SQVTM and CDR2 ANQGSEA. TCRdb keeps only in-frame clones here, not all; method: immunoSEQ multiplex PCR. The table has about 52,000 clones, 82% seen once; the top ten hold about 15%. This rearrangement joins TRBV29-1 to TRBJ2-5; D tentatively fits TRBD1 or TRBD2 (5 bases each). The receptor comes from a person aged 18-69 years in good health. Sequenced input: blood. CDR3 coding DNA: TGCAGCGTTGGTGGGGGAGCAGGGAACCAAGAGACCCAGTACTTC. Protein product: CSVGGGAGNQETQYF. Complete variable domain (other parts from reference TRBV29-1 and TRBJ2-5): SAVISQKPSRDICQRGTSLTIQCQVDSQVTMMFWYRQQPGQSLTLIATANQGSEATYESGFVIDKFPISRPNLTFSTLTVSNMSPEDSSIYLCSVGGGAGNQETQYFGPGTRLLVL.